These 17 T cell receptor beta chains were sequenced from one sample in a study of cytomegalovirus exposure and HLA in healthy donors (dated by TCRdb to 2016 to 2017). Receptor amplification or capture employed the immunoSEQ multiplex PCR assay. For the multiplex PCR, a mixture combining 60 forward primers for TCR Vbeta segments and 13 reverse primers for TCR Jbeta segments was used. Entries here come from immuneACCESS through TCRdb and include only in-frame sequences with V and J called. Some clones fail to appear in such tables; in the studies checked, an unresolved V gene covers under half of the shortfall, and the cause of the remainder is unknown. Within this sample are some 120,000 clones, with around a tenth of them counted one time only. 3% to 3.5% of the sample belongs to the ten largest clones. Sequenced material: PBMCs. The origin of the receptors is a man aged 25-45 years in good health and CMV-seronegative.

The chain combines TRBV7-9 with TRBJ1-6; 9 bases are a match to TRBD1. The CDR3 is 15 residues long. Trimming removed 4 bases from V and 9 bases from J; junction bases left unmatched: 7. From germline, CDR1 is SEHNR and CDR2 FQNEAQ (reference sequence). In nucleotides, the CDR3 is TGTGCCAGCAGCTACAGGGGGCCCGTGGGTTCACCCCTCCACTTT. Translating gives CASSYRGPVGSPLHF.

There are a few counts of this clone. The chain uses TRBV4-3 and TRBJ2-7, with 11 bases that match TRBD1. CDR1 is LGHNA and CDR2 is YSLEER in the germline V gene. V gave up 0 bases and J gave up 3 bases; unmatched junction bases: 4. The CDR3 sequence is 16 residues long. CDR3 in amino acids: CASSQDEGQGVYEQYF. Here the CDR3 DNA reads TGCGCCAGCAGCCAAGATGAGGGACAGGGGGTCTACGAGCAGTACTTC.

This clone was counted between two and nine times. The chain uses TRBV27 and TRBJ2-3; 10 bases are shared with TRBD1. Germline values: CDR1 MNHEY, CDR2 SMNVEV (reference sequence). The CDR3 has 16 residues. The V gene end was trimmed by 2 bases and the J gene end by 4 bases; junction bases not matched to a gene: 6. CDR3 sequence: CASSLTTGGVSDTQYF. The DNA of the CDR3 is TGTGCCAGCAGTTTAACGACAGGGGGCGTCTCAGATACGCAGTATTTT.

This clone has more than one count but fewer than ten. The chain recombines TRBV6-5 with TRBJ1-2; no clear D. The CDR3 covers 12 residues. Looked up from germline, CDR1 is MNHEY and CDR2 is SVGAGI. The V end lost 6 bases, the J end lost 7 bases, and 12 bases lay between the germline ends. This CDR3 reads CASSGKASGYTF. The CDR3 region has the DNA TGTGCCAGCAGCGGGAAGGCATCTGGCTACACCTTC.

This clone has only a few counts. The DNA for the CDR3 is TGTGCCAGTAGTCCTGGGACAGGGGTTAATCAGCCCCAGCATTTT. Translating gives CASSPGTGVNQPQHF. The gene calls are TRBV19 and TRBJ1-5; TRBD1 matches 10 bases. Germline V lookup: CDR1 LNHDA, CDR2 SQIVND (reference sequence). The CDR3 length is 15 residues. V gave up 5 bases and J gave up 4 bases; unmatched junction bases: 5. Together with reference TRBV19 and TRBJ1-5, the CDR3 gives the full variable domain: DGGITQSPKYLFRKEGQNVTLSCEQNLNHDAMYWYRQDPGQGLRLIYYSQIVNDFQKGDIAEGYSVSREKKESFPLTVTSAQKNPTAFYLCASSPGTGVNQPQHFGDGTRLSIL.

This chain links TRBV12-5 with TRBJ2-1; 10 nucleotides align to TRBD2. The CDR3 totals 16 residues. The germline gives CDR1 LGHNT, CDR2 FRNRAP. The V gene end was trimmed by 5 bases and the J gene end by 3 bases; junction bases not matched to a gene: 7. CDR3 bases: TGTGCTAGTGGTACGGTTCTAGCGGGGGACTACAATGAGCAGTTCTTC. Protein: CASGTVLAGDYNEQFF.

This clone showed up just a few times. The rearrangement joins TRBV5-6 to TRBJ1-1, with 12 bases lining up with TRBD1. The CDR3 spans 17 residues. Looked up from germline, CDR1 is SGHDT and CDR2 is YYEEEE. The V segment lost 2 bases and the J segment 0 bases; nucleotides outside the gene matches: 5. CDR3 sequence: CASSLLRDRGLNTEAFF. CDR3 DNA: TGTGCCAGCAGCTTACTCCGGGACAGGGGGCTGAACACTGAAGCTTTCTTT.

In this sample, this clone turned up a few times. At one boundary the junction diverges from the germline segment, which might be a read error. The chain employs TRBV2 and TRBJ1-1; TRBD1 is a possible D gene (6 bases). The CDR3 runs 13 residues. CDR1 and CDR2 (germline): SNHLY, FYNNEI. The CDR3 loop is CASGEWTDTEAFF. CDR3 bases: TGTGCCAGCGGTGAATGGACAGACACTGAAGCTTTCTTT.

The chain uses TRBV29-1 and TRBJ1-6; TRBD1 agrees at 7 bases. Germline values: CDR1 SQVTM, CDR2 ANQGSEA. The V segment lost 4 bases and the J segment 8 bases; nucleotides outside the gene matches: 8. The CDR3 runs to 14 residues. CDR3 residues: CSVVTGQRDSPLHF. For the CDR3, the DNA is TGCAGCGTTGTAACGGGACAGCGGGATTCACCCCTCCACTTT.

V is TRBV7-9 and J is TRBJ2-3; TRBD1 matches 8 bases. V lost 2 bases and J lost 2; bases outside the gene matches: 3. The germline V gene has CDR1 SEHNR and CDR2 FQNEAQ (reference sequence). The CDR3 covers 15 residues. DNA for the CDR3: TGTGCCAGCAGCTTATATCAGGGGGCCACAGATACGCAGTATTTT. It encodes CASSLYQGATDTQYF.

V gene TRBV7-3 combines with J gene TRBJ1-4; possible D gene TRBD1, 5 bases. The CDR3 runs 16 residues. V lost 1 base to trimming and J lost 8 bases, with 17 bases between them. Germline lookup yields CDR1 SGHTA and CDR2 FQGTGA. The CDR3 is CASSLNGGTTWEKLFF. The CDR3 DNA reads TGTGCCAGCAGCTTAAACGGGGGGACTACGTGGGAAAAACTGTTTTTT.

This clone has a handful of counts. The chain combines TRBV10-1 with TRBJ2-3; D uncertain. CDR3 length: 13 amino acids. V dropped 3 bases and J dropped 2 bases, with 6 bases sitting between them. Germline CDR1 and CDR2: WNHNN and SYGVQD (reference sequence). The CDR3 DNA is TGCGCCAGCAGTGATATCCCCACAGATACGCAGTATTTT. As protein: CASSDIPTDTQYF.

The chain recombines TRBV4-1 with TRBJ2-1, with 9 bases matching TRBD2. CDR1 is MGHRA, CDR2 YSYEKL, per germline. This CDR3 is built from 17 residues. Trimming at V came to 2 bases and at J to 3 bases, leaving 8 bases not matched to a gene. CDR3 sequence reads: CASSQRKKTSGYNEQFF. As DNA, the CDR3 is TGCGCCAGCAGCCAAAGAAAGAAGACTAGCGGCTACAATGAGCAGTTCTTC.

This clone was detected only a few times. The rearrangement links TRBV5-1 to TRBJ2-3; 9 positions match TRBD2. The CDR3 covers 15 residues. With V trimmed by 4 bases and J by 2 bases, 5 bases remained unmatched. Per the germline V gene, CDR1 is SGHRS and CDR2 is YFSETQ. CDR3 bases: TGCGCCAGCAGCGTGACTAGCGGACTCACAGATACGCAGTATTTT. Encoded protein: CASSVTSGLTDTQYF.

J is TRBJ2-6 and V is TRBV9, with TRBD1 identical over 8 bases. Trimming removed 3 bases from V and 0 bases from J; junction bases left unmatched: 5. This CDR3 contains 17 residues. The germline CDR1 and CDR2 sequences are SGDLS and YYNGEE. DNA for the CDR3: TGTGCCAGCAGCGGACGGGACAGGCTCTCTGGGGCCAACGTCCTGACTTTC. Its protein product is CASSGRDRLSGANVLTF.

V is TRBV7-9 and J is TRBJ2-5, with D perhaps TRBD2 (5 bases). Per the germline V gene, CDR1 is SEHNR and CDR2 is FQNEAQ (reference sequence). V lost 4 bases to trimming and J lost 2 bases, with 14 bases between them. The CDR3 has 15 residues. As DNA, the CDR3 is TGTGCCAGCAGCTACCTGCTGGCGGGTCAAGAGACCCAGTACTTC. Its translation: CASSYLLAGQETQYF.

This clone has at least ten counts. The V gene is TRBV5-6, the J gene TRBJ1-4; D remains ambiguous. This CDR3 comprises 13 residues. With 3 bases removed from V and 8 bases from J, the gap between germline ends came to 11 bases. Germline-derived CDR1 and CDR2 are SGHDT and YYEEEE. The CDR3 region has the DNA TGTGCCAGCAGCTGGCAAGGGAGGGAAAAACTGTTTTTT. Translation: CASSWQGREKLFF.